The 19 T cell receptor beta chains in this list originate from one sample, sequenced in a study of blood T cell repertoires in COVID-19 (dated by TCRdb to the early 2020s). The library came from the immunoSEQ multiplex PCR assay. Imported from immuneACCESS, the table was reduced by TCRdb to in-frame sequences with V and J called. These copies leave out some clones; in studies compared against another copy, an unresolved V gene accounts for under half, and the cause of the remainder is not known. The sample table lists 250,000 or so clones, roughly 80% of them with a count of one. Around 3.5% of the sample lies in the top ten. Sequencing was performed on peripheral blood. The receptors were sampled from a woman under 30 with acute or convalescent COVID-19.

CDR3 loop: CASSQDPGTSGTQYF. The CDR3 DNA follows: TGTGCCAGCAGCCAAGATCCCGGGACTAGCGGGACCCAGTACTTC. The V and J genes are TRBV3-1 (or the pseudogene TRBV3-2) and TRBJ2-5, with 11 nucleotides matching TRBD2. V gave up 0 bases and J gave up 7 bases; unmatched junction bases: 4. The CDR3 has 15 residues. Per germline, CDR1 LGHDT and CDR2 YNNKEL (reference sequence).

CDR3 nucleotides: TGCGCCAGCAGCTTGGTACAGGGCTACGAGCAGTACTTC. As protein: CASSLVQGYEQYF. V is TRBV5-1 and J is TRBJ2-7; D is possibly TRBD1 (6 bases). The CDR3 spans 13 residues. Looked up from germline, CDR1 is SGHRS and CDR2 is YFSETQ. Between the trimmed V and J ends, which lost 0 bases and 3 bases, there was a span of 7 bases.

The CDR3 is CAWRFRTGFEETQYF. CDR3 DNA: TGTGCCTGGAGGTTCCGGACGGGATTCGAAGAGACCCAGTACTTC. The rearrangement uses TRBV30 and TRBJ2-5, with TRBD2 as a possible D gene (5 bases). The CDR3 totals 15 residues. Per the germline V gene, CDR1 is GTSNPN and CDR2 is SVGIG (reference sequence). The V gene lost 3 bases and the J gene lost 3 bases, with 17 bases spanning the gap.

V is TRBV4-2 and J is TRBJ1-2; a weak D match, TRBD1 (5 bases). Germline CDR1 LGHNA, CDR2 YNFKEQ. The CDR3 extends over 13 amino acids. V gave up 1 base and J gave up 6 bases, with 9 bases separating them. CDR3: CASSQVQGNGYTF. CDR3 coding DNA: TGTGCCAGCAGCCAAGTCCAGGGTAATGGCTACACCTTC.

The genes are TRBV6-6 and TRBJ2-1; D is perhaps TRBD1 (7 bases). CDR1 is MNHNY and CDR2 is SVGAGI in the germline V gene (reference sequence). V lost 8 bases and J 6 bases, leaving 17 bases between the germline ends. The CDR3 extends over 14 amino acids. CDR3 in amino acids: CASRPGGLVNEQFF. Written as DNA, the CDR3 is TGTGCCAGCCGCCCAGGGGGGCTAGTCAATGAGCAGTTCTTC.

This clone has only a few counts. The CDR3 spells CASSIRTGFGYTF. CDR3 bases: TGTGCCAGTAGTATCCGGACAGGGTTTGGCTACACCTTC. The J gene is TRBJ1-2, the V gene TRBV19; 8 positions agree with TRBD1. Germline trimming cut 3 bases from V and 7 bases from J; bases unmatched to any gene: 4. Per germline, CDR1 LNHDA and CDR2 SQIVND (reference sequence). This CDR3 is built from 13 residues.

CDR3 protein: CASIFSGQGYEQYF. The CDR3 nucleotides read TGTGCCAGCATTTTTTCGGGACAGGGATACGAGCAGTACTTC. This sequence joins TRBV2 and TRBJ2-7, with TRBD1 matching 9 bases. The CDR3 is 14 residues long. CDR1 and CDR2 (germline): SNHLY, FYNNEI. The ends lost 7 bases at V and 4 bases at J; junction bases unmatched: 8.

The chain recombines TRBV19 with TRBJ1-5; 8 nucleotides match TRBD1. V lost 7 bases and J lost 7; bases outside the gene matches: 6. From germline, CDR1 is LNHDA and CDR2 SQIVND (reference sequence). The CDR3 loop spans 13 amino acids. The CDR3 here is CASMGQVKQPQHF. The CDR3 nucleotides read TGTGCCAGTATGGGACAGGTCAAGCAGCCCCAGCATTTT. Based on the CDR3 plus reference TRBV19 and TRBJ1-5, the full variable domain is DGGITQSPKYLFRKEGQNVTLSCEQNLNHDAMYWYRQDPGQGLRLIYYSQIVNDFQKGDIAEGYSVSREKKESFPLTVTSAQKNPTAFYLCASMGQVKQPQHFGDGTRLSIL.

The V and J genes are TRBV11-1 and TRBJ2-7, with 8 bases fitting TRBD2. The CDR3 is 16 amino acids. CDR1 SGHAT and CDR2 FQDESV come from the germline V gene (reference sequence). With 5 bases clipped from V and 4 bases from J, the junction kept 13 bases outside the gene matches. The CDR3 sequence is CASSEDLSGSSYEQYF. The CDR3 DNA reads TGTGCCAGCAGCGAAGATTTGAGCGGGAGTTCATACGAGCAGTACTTC. Together with reference TRBV11-1 and TRBJ2-7, the CDR3 gives the full variable domain: EAEVAQSPRYKITEKSQAVAFWCDPISGHATLYWYRQILGQGPELLVQFQDESVVDDSQLPKDRFSAERLKGVDSTLKIQPAELGDSAMYLCASSEDLSGSSYEQYFGPGTRLTVT.

V is TRBV28 and J is TRBJ2-7, with 9 bases matching TRBD1. The CDR3 spans 14 residues. The J segment lost 6 bases and the V segment lost 6 bases, leaving 9 bases of the junction unmatched. CDR1 is MDHEN and CDR2 is SYDVKM in the germline V gene. The CDR3 DNA reads TGTGCCAGCAGCGTACCGGGACAGGGTGGCGAGCAGTACTTC. Its protein product is CASSVPGQGGEQYF.

This chain connects TRBV19 to TRBJ2-3; 7 bases match TRBD2. V lost 7 bases, J lost 0 bases, and 4 bases stayed unmatched. Germline CDR1 is LNHDA and CDR2 is SQIVND (reference sequence). The CDR3 length is 14 residues. For the CDR3, the DNA is TGTGCCAGTAAAACTAGCGCGAGCACAGATACGCAGTATTTT. Amino acids: CASKTSASTDTQYF.

J is TRBJ2-2 and V is TRBV7-6, with 9 bases fitting TRBD2. The CDR3 is made up of 16 amino acids. The germline gives CDR1 SGHVS, CDR2 FNYEAQ. V shed 1 base, J shed 6 bases, and the junction held 6 bases outside the gene matches. The CDR3 region is CASSLEVAGVPGELFF. The CDR3 nucleotides are TGTGCCAGCAGCTTAGAGGTAGCGGGAGTCCCCGGGGAGCTGTTTTTT.

The rearrangement links TRBV25-1 to TRBJ1-1, with 7 bases that match TRBD1. This CDR3 has 16 residues. Trimming took 4 bases from V and 1 from J; bases not matched to a gene: 9. The germline gives CDR1 MGHDK, CDR2 SYGVNS. CDR3 in DNA: TGTGCCAGCAGTGGGGGTCCCCGGGACAGGAACACTGAAGCTTTCTTT. It translates to CASSGGPRDRNTEAFF.

The chain recombines TRBV6-6 with TRBJ2-7; tentative D call: TRBD1 (6 bases). CDR1 and CDR2 (germline): MNHNY, SVGAGI (reference sequence). Trimming took 2 bases from V and 2 from J, leaving 10 bases between them. This CDR3 has 14 residues. CDR3 in DNA: TGTGCCAGCAGTTACCAGACAGGTCCCTACGAGCAGTACTTC. Translating gives CASSYQTGPYEQYF.

This chain uses TRBV7-6 with TRBJ2-3; 13 bases match TRBD2. The CDR3 sequence is 16 residues long. Germline CDR1 SGHVS, CDR2 FNYEAQ. J lost 2 bases, V lost 5 bases, and 4 bases had no gene match. The CDR3 spells CASSKGTSGITDTQYF. Written as DNA, the CDR3 is TGTGCCAGCAGCAAAGGGACTAGCGGGATCACAGATACGCAGTATTTT. The entire variable domain, with the rest obtained from reference TRBV7-6 and TRBJ2-3, is as follows: GAGVSQSPRYKVTKRGQDVALRCDPISGHVSLYWYRQALGQGPEFLTYFNYEAQQDKSGLPNDRFSAERPEGSISTLTIQRTEQRDSAMYRCASSKGTSGITDTQYFGPGTRLTVL.

The chain recombines TRBV2 with TRBJ1-1; tentative D call: TRBD1 (6 bases). V was trimmed by 6 bases and J by 5 bases, leaving 10 bases between them. The germline CDR1 and CDR2 sequences are SNHLY and FYNNEI. CDR3 size: 12 residues. CDR3 DNA sequence: TGTGCCAGCAGAGCAGGGGTGACTGAAGCTTTCTTT. It yields the protein CASRAGVTEAFF.

The chain has TRBV6-6 and TRBJ1-2, with 7 bases lining up with TRBD1. The CDR3 has 14 amino acids. Germline-derived CDR1 and CDR2 are MNHNY and SVGAGI (reference sequence). V lost 2 bases to trimming and J lost 6 bases; unmatched junction nucleotides: 6. The chain's CDR3 is CASSYEGGAHGYTF. Written as DNA, the CDR3 is TGTGCCAGCAGTTACGAAGGGGGCGCCCATGGCTACACCTTC.

The chain recombines TRBV10-3 with TRBJ2-5, with D maybe TRBD2 (5 bases). Germline CDR1 is ENHRY and CDR2 is SYGVKD. Trimming took off 8 bases at V and 5 bases at J, with 9 bases between the two ends. The CDR3 is made up of 11 amino acids. In DNA, the CDR3 is TGTGCCATCGGACTGCTGGAGACCCAGTACTTC. It translates to CAIGLLETQYF.

The chain combines TRBV11-2 with TRBJ2-5, with 9 bases that match TRBD2. This CDR3 contains 16 residues. V shed 6 bases and J 1 base; nucleotides not matched to a gene: 9. Germline assignment: CDR1 SGHAT and CDR2 FQNNGV. Here the CDR3 DNA reads TGTGCCAGCAGGGTCCAAGCGGGAGGACGCCAAGAGACCCAGTACTTC. As protein: CASRVQAGGRQETQYF.